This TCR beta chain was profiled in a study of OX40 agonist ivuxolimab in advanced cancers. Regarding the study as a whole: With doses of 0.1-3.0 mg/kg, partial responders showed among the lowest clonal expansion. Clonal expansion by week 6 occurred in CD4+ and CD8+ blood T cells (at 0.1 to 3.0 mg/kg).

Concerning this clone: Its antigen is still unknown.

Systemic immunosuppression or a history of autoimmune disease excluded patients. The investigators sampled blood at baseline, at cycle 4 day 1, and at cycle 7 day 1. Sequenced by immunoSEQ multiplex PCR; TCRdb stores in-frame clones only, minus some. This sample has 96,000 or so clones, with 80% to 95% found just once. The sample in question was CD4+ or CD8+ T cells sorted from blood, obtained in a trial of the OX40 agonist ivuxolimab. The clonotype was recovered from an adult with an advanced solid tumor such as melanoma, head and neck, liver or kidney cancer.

The CDR3 sequence: CASSQAGASGNTIYF. CDR3 DNA sequence: TGTGCCAGCAGCCAAGCCGGGGCCTCTGGAAACACCATATATTTT. J is TRBJ1-3 and V is TRBV4-2; maybe TRBD1 (5 bases). CDR3 size: 15 residues. Germline CDR1 LGHNA, CDR2 YNFKEQ. Trimming shortened V by 1 base and J by 0 bases, and 7 bases separated the two germline ends.